The next 16 T cell receptor beta chains were all read from a single sample in a study of T cells in Graves' hyperthyroidism and ophthalmopathy. Amplification of TCR beta CDR3 regions used RNA as the template. The HTBI set primed first-round TCR CDR3 RT-PCR. TCRdb re-analysed the multiplex PCR reads in MiXCR, keeping a single row per CDR3 protein. The repertoire holds hundreds of thousands of distinct CDR3 sequences, around 38% seen once, with approximately 8.7% in the top ten. The sample comprised blood. The receptors derive from a man between 18 and 29 years old with Graves' hyperthyroidism.

In this sample, this clonotype turned up a few times. The V call is TRBV7-9, the J call TRBJ2-7, with 7 nucleotides matching TRBD1. J was trimmed by 0 bases and V by 3 bases; bases with no gene match: 2. CDR1 is SEHNR, CDR2 FQNEAQ, per germline (reference sequence). The CDR3 consists of 14 residues. CDR3 amino acids: CASSFTGDSYEQYF. In nucleotides, the CDR3 is TGTGCCAGCAGCTTCACAGGGGACTCCTACGAGCAGTACTTC. The whole variable domain, filled in from reference TRBV7-9 and TRBJ2-7, reads DTGVSQNPRHKITKRGQNVTFRCDPISEHNRLYWYRQTLGQGPEFLTYFQNEAQLEKSRLLSDRFSAERPKGSFSTLEIQRTEQGDSAMYLCASSFTGDSYEQYFGPGTRLTVT.

There are many counts of this clonotype. The gene calls are TRBV10-3 and TRBJ2-7, with unresolved D. The length of the CDR3 is 13 residues. Germline loops: CDR1 ENHRY, CDR2 SYGVKD. Trimming removed 0 bases at V and 3 bases at J, with 6 bases between. Written as DNA, the CDR3 is TGTGCCATCAGTGAGTCGAAAAACTACGAGCAGTACTTC. It yields the protein CAISESKNYEQYF.

The chain carries TRBV7-2 and TRBJ2-5, with 8 bases fitting TRBD2. V was clipped by 4 bases and J by 4 bases; unmatched bases: 11. This CDR3 comprises 16 residues. Germline loops: CDR1 SGHTA, CDR2 FQGNSA. This chain's CDR3 is CASSSPGTRPIETQYF. The CDR3 coding sequence is TGTGCCAGCAGCTCGCCCGGGACTAGGCCGATAGAGACCCAGTACTTC.

This clonotype was detected once. V gene TRBV12-3 or TRBV12-4 combines with J gene TRBJ1-3, with TRBD1 matching 8 bases. The CDR3 is made up of 14 amino acids. Germline trimming cut 4 bases from V and 6 bases from J; bases unmatched to any gene: 5. CDR3 loop: CASSSQGGANTIYF. In DNA, the CDR3 is TGTGCCAGCAGTTCACAGGGGGGCGCAAACACCATATATTTT.

In this sample, this clonotype turned up many times. This chain joins TRBV2 and TRBJ1-1; no reliable D call. This CDR3 has 12 amino acids. Trimming shortened V by 5 bases and J by 5 bases, and 9 bases separated the two germline ends. In germline, CDR1 is SNHLY, CDR2 FYNNEI. The CDR3 region is CASSPERTEAFF. In nucleotides, the CDR3 is TGTGCCAGCAGTCCTGAGAGGACTGAAGCTTTCTTT.

The rearrangement joins TRBV12-3 or TRBV12-4 to TRBJ1-2, with a weak D call TRBD1 (5 bases). This CDR3 spans 13 amino acids. V lost 8 bases to trimming and J lost 9 bases, with 19 bases between them. CDR3 region: CASQDGGGSSYTF. As DNA, the CDR3 is TGTGCCAGCCAAGACGGTGGGGGATCGAGCTACACCTTC.

There are a few counts of this clonotype. The chain carries TRBV19 and TRBJ1-1; the match to TRBD1 covers 7 bases. The germline V gene encodes CDR1 LNHDA and CDR2 SQIVND (reference sequence). V lost 6 bases to trimming and J lost 0 bases; unmatched junction nucleotides: 10. CDR3 length: 16 residues. The CDR3 nucleotides read TGTGCCAGTAGCCTACGGACAGGAGAAATGAACACTGAAGCTTTCTTT. The encoded protein is CASSLRTGEMNTEAFF.

This clonotype was counted many times. J is TRBJ1-1 and V is TRBV24-1; D gene ambiguous. The V end was cut by 4 bases, the J end by 7 bases, with 9 bases between. Germline V CDR1 and CDR2: KGHDR, SFDVKD. The length of the CDR3 is 12 residues. CDR3 sequence (DNA): TGTGCCACCAGTGAGAGGGAGGGTGAAGCTTTCTTT. Its protein is CATSEREGEAFF.

This clonotype was seen ten or more times. V is TRBV29-1 and J is TRBJ1-1; D unresolved. Germline V lookup: CDR1 SQVTM, CDR2 ANQGSEA. Trimming shortened V by 3 bases and J by 5 bases, and 16 bases separated the two germline ends. The CDR3 has 14 residues. The DNA of the CDR3 is TGCAGCGTTGAGTACGGCAGCTCGGGAACTGAAGCTTTCTTT. Translation gives CSVEYGSSGTEAFF.

A remark on this clonotype: At one boundary the junction diverges from the germline segment, which might be a read error. The rearrangement uses TRBV7-2 and TRBJ2-7; 7 nucleotides align to TRBD1. The CDR3 runs to 15 residues. Germline V gives CDR1 SGHTA, CDR2 FQGNSA. CDR3 nucleotides: TGCGCCAGCAGCCCCACAGGGGCCGTCTCCTACGAGCAGTACTTC. It encodes CASSPTGAVSYEQYF.

V and J are TRBV10-3 and TRBJ1-1, with D possibly being TRBD1 (6 bases). V lost 6 bases and J lost 11, with 13 bases in between. This CDR3 is built from 11 residues. The germline gives CDR1 ENHRY, CDR2 SYGVKD. CDR3 sequence (DNA): TGTGCCATCAGCCCGGGACAACTTGCTTTCTTT. Translation gives CAISPGQLAFF.

The chain recombines TRBV10-3 with TRBJ1-1; no definite D call. Germline CDR1 reads ENHRY; CDR2 reads SYGVKD. This CDR3 has 15 amino acids. The V gene lost 0 bases and the J gene lost 5 bases, with 13 bases spanning the gap. In DNA, the CDR3 is TGTGCCATCAGTGAGTCGAAGGGAGTAACAACTGAAGCTTTCTTT. It specifies CAISESKGVTTEAFF.

The chain uses TRBV11-1 and TRBJ1-3; a weak D match, TRBD1 (5 bases). This CDR3 comprises 15 residues. Germline CDR1 is SGHAT and CDR2 is FQDESV (reference sequence). Trimming removed 3 bases from V and 4 bases from J, with 13 bases in between. CDR3 nucleotides: TGTGCCAGCAGCTTGGATTCCCAGGGAGGAAACACCATATATTTT. Amino acids: CASSLDSQGGNTIYF.

The chain recombines TRBV9 with TRBJ2-5; the D gene is possibly TRBD1 (6 bases). The CDR3 covers 15 residues. V shed 0 bases and J shed 1 base, with 10 bases lying between them. Germline V lookup: CDR1 SGDLS, CDR2 YYNGEE. The CDR3 region has the DNA TGTGCCAGCAGCGTAGAGGACAGCGTCCAAGAGACCCAGTACTTC. It is translated as CASSVEDSVQETQYF.

This clonotype occurred a few times. V and J are TRBV19 and TRBJ1-1; weak D call: TRBD1 (5 bases). Trimming removed 6 bases at V and 0 bases at J, with 11 bases between. In germline, CDR1 is LNHDA, CDR2 SQIVND (reference sequence). There are 14 residues in the CDR3. CDR3 in amino acids: CASSKTVMNTEAFF. As DNA, the CDR3 is TGTGCCAGTAGCAAGACAGTGATGAACACTGAAGCTTTCTTT. The entire variable domain, with the rest obtained from reference TRBV19 and TRBJ1-1, is as follows: DGGITQSPKYLFRKEGQNVTLSCEQNLNHDAMYWYRQDPGQGLRLIYYSQIVNDFQKGDIAEGYSVSREKKESFPLTVTSAQKNPTAFYLCASSKTVMNTEAFFGQGTRLTVV.

This chain links TRBV19 with TRBJ1-2, with 9 bases lining up with TRBD1. J lost 6 bases, V lost 5 bases, and 19 bases had no gene match. The germline V gene encodes CDR1 LNHDA and CDR2 SQIVND (reference sequence). This CDR3 has 18 amino acids. CDR3 protein: CASSASVTGGMRMNGYTF. DNA of the CDR3: TGTGCCAGTAGTGCTAGCGTGACAGGGGGAATGAGGATGAATGGCTACACCTTC.